Following are 26 T cell receptor beta chains from one sample sequenced in a study of blood T cell repertoires in COVID-19 (dated by TCRdb to 2020 to 2022). Libraries were built with the immunoSEQ multiplex PCR assay. TCRdb carries this immuneACCESS record with in-frame sequences only. Its versions omit some clonotypes, under half of them owing to an unresolved V gene in the studies checked, with the rest unexplained. For this sample there are 250,000 to 300,000 clones; about 86% appear just once. Clones ranked in the top ten supply approximately 12% of the sample. Sequenced input: peripheral blood. These receptors were obtained from a woman in her thirties with COVID-19, enrolled during active disease.

The V call is TRBV5-1, the J call TRBJ1-1; weak D call: TRBD1 (5 bases). V was shortened by 3 bases and J by 3 bases, with 15 bases between the two germline ends. CDR3 length: 15 residues. From germline, CDR1 is SGHRS and CDR2 YFSETQ. The CDR3 nucleotides are TGCGCCAGCAGCTCCCTATTGGGGCCCGACACTGAAGCTTTCTTT. Translating gives CASSSLLGPDTEAFF. The full variable domain, in which reference TRBV5-1 and TRBJ1-1 provide the parts outside the CDR3, is KAGVTQTPRYLIKTRGQQVTLSCSPISGHRSVSWYQQTPGQGLQFLFEYFSETQRNKGNFPGRFSGRQFSNSRSEMNVSTLELGDSALYLCASSSLLGPDTEAFFGQGTRLTVV.

Only a few counts were recorded for this clone. The CDR3 sequence: CASSLSLIESTNYGYTF. CDR3 coding DNA: TGTGCCAGCAGCCTAAGTTTGATAGAGTCGACTAACTATGGCTACACCTTC. J is TRBJ1-2 and V is TRBV7-9, with no clear D. V dropped 5 bases and J dropped 0 bases, with 19 bases sitting between them. CDR1 SEHNR and CDR2 FQNEAQ come from the germline V gene (reference sequence). The CDR3 contains 17 residues.

The chain recombines TRBV28 with TRBJ2-7, with a weak D call TRBD1 (6 bases). Between the trimmed V and J ends, which lost 5 bases and 9 bases, there was a span of 20 bases. The CDR3 is 14 residues long. The germline CDR1 and CDR2 sequences are MDHEN and SYDVKM. CDR3 nucleotides: TGTGCCAGCAGTCCCCAGGGGACCCGCGAAGGGCAGTACTTC. Residues: CASSPQGTREGQYF. Full variable domain (outside the CDR3, taken from reference TRBV28 and TRBJ2-7): DVKVTQSSRYLVKRTGEKVFLECVQDMDHENMFWYRQDPGLGLRLIYFSYDVKMKEKGDIPEGYSVSREKKERFSLILESASTNQTSMYLCASSPQGTREGQYFGPGTRLTVT.

The genes are TRBV19 and TRBJ2-7; 7 bases fit TRBD1. The CDR3 covers 14 residues. The trim removed 3 bases at V and 6 bases at J, leaving 8 bases unmatched. CDR1 and CDR2 (germline): LNHDA, SQIVND (reference sequence). The chain's CDR3 is CASSMSRGTLEQYF. The CDR3 DNA reads TGTGCCAGTAGTATGAGCAGGGGGACCCTCGAGCAGTACTTC.

The V and J genes are TRBV14 and TRBJ2-5, with no clear D. The CDR3 extends over 13 amino acids. V dropped 5 bases and J dropped 3 bases, with 10 bases sitting between them. Germline V gives CDR1 SGHDN, CDR2 FVKESK. The CDR3, as DNA: TGTGCCAGCAGCAAAAATCAGAAAGAGACCCAGTACTTC. It translates to CASSKNQKETQYF.

This clone was picked up a small number of times. V usage is TRBV2 and J usage is TRBJ1-6, with 7 bases aligning to TRBD1. CDR3 length: 14 residues. Germline V gene data show CDR1 as SNHLY and CDR2 as FYNNEI. With 3 bases clipped from V and 8 bases from J, the junction kept 4 bases outside the gene matches. The CDR3 region is CASSESQGYSPLHF. CDR3 in DNA: TGTGCCAGCAGTGAGTCACAGGGGTATTCACCCCTCCACTTT.

The J gene is TRBJ2-2, the V gene TRBV19; TRBD2 aligns across 16 bases. Germline-derived CDR1 and CDR2 are LNHDA and SQIVND (reference sequence). V shed 6 bases and J 7 bases; nucleotides not matched to a gene: 11. The CDR3 has 18 residues. CDR3 nucleotides: TGTGCCAGTAGATTCCCTCCGGGACTAGCGGGGGGGCTCGGGGAGCTGTTTTTT. It is translated as CASRFPPGLAGGLGELFF.

This clone has just one count. The chain links TRBV18 to TRBJ2-1; the match to TRBD1 covers 9 bases. This CDR3 spans 14 amino acids. V lost 3 bases, J lost 8 bases, and 5 bases stayed unmatched. CDR1 and CDR2 (germline): KGHSH, LQKENI. CDR3 amino acids: CASSPRTGVHEQFF. Written as DNA, the CDR3 is TGTGCCAGCTCACCTAGGACAGGGGTCCATGAGCAGTTCTTC.

The chain employs TRBV28 and TRBJ1-2, with D perhaps matching TRBD1 (6 bases). The germline V and J ends were trimmed by 2 bases and 5 bases, with 12 bases remaining between them. Germline lookup yields CDR1 MDHEN and CDR2 SYDVKM. The CDR3 totals 14 residues. The CDR3 DNA is TGTGCCAGCAGTTTAAACAGGGTACCATATGGCTACACCTTC. Its translation is CASSLNRVPYGYTF.

The chain is built from TRBV5-1 and TRBJ2-1, with TRBD2 matching 11 bases. J gave up 7 bases and V 4 bases, and 7 bases lay outside the gene matches. Per the germline V gene, CDR1 is SGHRS and CDR2 is YFSETQ. This CDR3 contains 15 residues. CDR3 DNA sequence: TGCGCCAGCAGCCTGACTAGCGGGGTTAGAAATGAGCAGTTCTTC. It specifies CASSLTSGVRNEQFF.

The V and J genes are TRBV3-1 (or the pseudogene TRBV3-2) and TRBJ1-1, with 7 bases identical to TRBD1. The CDR3 sequence is 13 residues long. In germline, CDR1 is LGHDT, CDR2 YNNKEL (reference sequence). V trimming: 3 bases; J trimming: 4 bases; junction bases outside the gene matches: 2. CDR3 sequence reads: CASSQSGGTEAFF. The CDR3 DNA follows: TGTGCCAGCAGCCAGTCAGGGGGCACTGAAGCTTTCTTT.

CDR3 bases: TGTGCCGGCGGGGTCCACGAGCAGTACTTC. Protein product: CAGGVHEQYF. V gene TRBV27 combines with J gene TRBJ2-7, with D perhaps TRBD2 (6 bases). The CDR3 runs 10 residues. Germline V gene data show CDR1 as MNHEY and CDR2 as SMNVEV (reference sequence). The V end lost 11 bases, the J end lost 5 bases, and 10 bases lay between the germline ends.

This clone has more than one count but fewer than ten. This rearrangement joins TRBV27 to TRBJ2-7; 8 bases are a match to TRBD1. The CDR3 extends over 15 amino acids. Germline loops: CDR1 MNHEY, CDR2 SMNVEV (reference sequence). V shed 5 bases and J 0 bases; nucleotides not matched to a gene: 6. The CDR3 region is CASSLRQGSSYEQYF. For the CDR3, the DNA is TGTGCCAGCAGTCTGAGACAGGGGAGCTCCTACGAGCAGTACTTC.

V gene TRBV4-1 combines with J gene TRBJ1-2; D remains ambiguous. V was trimmed by 1 base and J by 0 bases, leaving 9 bases between them. The CDR3 spans 15 residues. CDR1 is MGHRA and CDR2 is YSYEKL in the germline V gene. The CDR3 spells CASSQASVSNYGYTF. CDR3 nucleotides: TGCGCCAGCAGCCAAGCTAGTGTATCTAACTATGGCTACACCTTC.

V is TRBV15 and J is TRBJ2-4, with D unclear. Between the trimmed V and J ends, which lost 0 bases and 5 bases, there was a span of 17 bases. Per germline, CDR1 LNHNV and CDR2 YYDKDF (reference sequence). This CDR3 spans 17 amino acids. CDR3 DNA: TGTGCCACCAGCAGAGAACGGCTGACAAATTCTGAAAACATTCAGTACTTC. It codes for CATSRERLTNSENIQYF.

This clone has just one count. The chain combines TRBV4-1 with TRBJ1-2; TRBD1 agrees at 7 bases. The CDR3 is made up of 16 amino acids. Per the germline V gene, CDR1 is MGHRA and CDR2 is YSYEKL. With V trimmed by 4 bases and J by 2 bases, 10 bases remained unmatched. CDR3 residues: CASSRVGQARNYGYTF. The CDR3 nucleotides read TGCGCCAGCAGCCGCGTTGGACAGGCCCGAAACTATGGCTACACCTTC.

The chain has TRBV19 and TRBJ1-1, with 8 positions matching TRBD1. Losses at the gene ends were 1 base for V and 0 bases for J; bases not matched to a gene: 7. In germline, CDR1 is LNHDA, CDR2 SQIVND (reference sequence). This CDR3 spans 17 amino acids. The CDR3 coding sequence is TGTGCCAGTAGTATAGGGACAGGGTTCACAATGAACACTGAAGCTTTCTTT. Its translation: CASSIGTGFTMNTEAFF.

This clone is a singleton in its sample. This chain links TRBV27 with TRBJ1-2, with TRBD1 matching over 12 bases. This CDR3 is built from 15 residues. Germline lookup yields CDR1 MNHEY and CDR2 SMNVEV (reference sequence). Trimming at V came to 4 bases and at J to 5 bases, leaving 5 bases not matched to a gene. Here the CDR3 DNA reads TGTGCCAGCAGTTCCGGGACAGGGGGCGCGTATGGCTACACCTTC. This gives the protein CASSSGTGGAYGYTF.

The chain is built from TRBV7-9 and TRBJ2-7; D possibly corresponds to TRBD1 (6 bases). CDR3 length: 14 amino acids. Germline V gives CDR1 SEHNR, CDR2 FQNEAQ (reference sequence). Trimming shortened V by 10 bases and J by 0 bases, and 16 bases separated the two germline ends. CDR3 region: CATLGQGSSYEQYF. CDR3 sequence (DNA): TGTGCCACTCTGGGTCAGGGGAGCTCCTACGAGCAGTACTTC.

The chain links TRBV28 to TRBJ2-7; no clear D. Between the trimmed V and J ends, which lost 1 base and 10 bases, there was a span of 8 bases. Per germline, CDR1 MDHEN and CDR2 SYDVKM. The CDR3 spans 11 residues. The CDR3 here is CASSLFMYQYF. The CDR3 region has the DNA TGTGCCAGCAGTTTATTTATGTATCAGTACTTC.

The genes are TRBV3-1 (or the pseudogene TRBV3-2) and TRBJ1-1, with 8 bases aligning to TRBD1. Germline lookup yields CDR1 LGHDT and CDR2 YNNKEL (reference sequence). This CDR3 region has 17 residues. After removal of 0 bases from V and 8 bases from J, the junction contained 14 bases not matched to a gene. CDR3 sequence: CASSQDNLGQGAGEAFF. In DNA form, the CDR3 reads TGTGCCAGCAGCCAAGACAACCTTGGGCAGGGGGCGGGCGAAGCTTTCTTT.

CDR3 coding DNA: TGTGCCAGTAGTCCGTACCAGACAGGGGGGGGGAGCAATCAGCCCCAGCATTTT. It encodes CASSPYQTGGGSNQPQHF. This sequence joins TRBV19 and TRBJ1-5; 9 positions match TRBD1. The CDR3 totals 18 residues. The J segment lost 1 base and the V segment lost 5 bases, leaving 12 bases of the junction unmatched. The germline V gene has CDR1 LNHDA and CDR2 SQIVND (reference sequence).

This clone was seen many times. The J gene is TRBJ1-2, the V gene TRBV27; 7 bases are shared with TRBD1. CDR1 MNHEY and CDR2 SMNVEV come from the germline V gene (reference sequence). The CDR3 covers 17 residues. Trimming took 7 bases from V and 0 from J; bases not matched to a gene: 14. The DNA of the CDR3 is TGTGCCAGCAAAATCCGGGGACAGACCCAAGCTAACTATGGCTACACCTTC. Translation gives CASKIRGQTQANYGYTF.

V usage is TRBV7-8 and J usage is TRBJ2-5; 9 positions match TRBD2. With 0 bases clipped from V and 5 bases from J, the junction kept 10 bases outside the gene matches. The CDR3 has 17 residues. Germline loops: CDR1 SGHVS, CDR2 FQNEAQ. As DNA, the CDR3 is TGTGCCAGCAGCTTAGCGCCGGGGCTAGCGGGGCGGGAGACCCAGTACTTC. Protein: CASSLAPGLAGRETQYF. The full variable domain, in which reference TRBV7-8 and TRBJ2-5 provide the parts outside the CDR3, is GAGVSQSPRYKVAKRGQDVALRCDPISGHVSLFWYQQALGQGPEFLTYFQNEAQLDKSGLPSDRFFAERPEGSVSTLKIQRTQQEDSAVYLCASSLAPGLAGRETQYFGPGTRLLVL.

The chain couples TRBV29-1 to TRBJ2-3, with TRBD2 matching over 7 bases. The V gene's germline CDR1 is SQVTM and CDR2 ANQGSEA. The CDR3 has 13 residues. With V trimmed by 4 bases and J by 2 bases, 3 bases remained unmatched. CDR3 residues: CSVASGTTDTQYF. Written as DNA, the CDR3 is TGCAGCGTTGCCAGCGGGACCACAGATACGCAGTATTTT.

The chain links TRBV30 to TRBJ2-5; 8 nucleotides match TRBD2. The V gene end was trimmed by 0 bases and the J gene end by 0 bases; junction bases not matched to a gene: 3. This CDR3 is built from 15 residues. From germline, CDR1 is GTSNPN and CDR2 SVGIG (reference sequence). The CDR3 nucleotides read TGTGCCTGGAGTGTCCAGCGGGGGTACCAAGAGACCCAGTACTTC. Amino acid sequence: CAWSVQRGYQETQYF.